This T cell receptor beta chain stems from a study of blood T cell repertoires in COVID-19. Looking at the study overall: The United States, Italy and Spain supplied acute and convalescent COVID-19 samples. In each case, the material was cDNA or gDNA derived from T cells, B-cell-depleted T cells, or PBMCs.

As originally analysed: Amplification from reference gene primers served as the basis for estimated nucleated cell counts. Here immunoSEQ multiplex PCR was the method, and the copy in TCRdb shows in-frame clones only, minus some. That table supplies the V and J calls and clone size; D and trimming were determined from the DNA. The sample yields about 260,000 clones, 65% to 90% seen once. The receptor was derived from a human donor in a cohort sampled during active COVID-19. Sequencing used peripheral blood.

CDR3 region: CASRELANYGYTF. The CDR3 coding sequence is TGTGCCAGCCGAGAACTAGCTAACTATGGCTACACCTTC. The J gene is TRBJ1-2, the V gene TRBV7-2, with D hard to call. The germline gives CDR1 SGHTA, CDR2 FQGNSA. The CDR3 sequence is 13 residues long. The V gene lost 8 bases and the J gene lost 0 bases, with 10 bases spanning the gap.